This is a list of T cell receptor beta chains from one sample in a study of identical twins. One entry per CDR3 protein results from TCRdb running MiXCR on the 5' RACE reads. The repertoire has about 450,000 distinct CDR3 sequences, 15% to 20% of them found once; the top ten carry around 12%. Sequenced sample: naive T cells sorted from blood. The receptor set was obtained from a man between 50 and 59 years old in good health. Both conserved end residues are part of each CDR3. The D gene is left open where the match is weak. Not every row has a clone size; where given, it reads once, few, many or a size class.

j_gene | abundance | v_gene | d_gene | CDR3nt | CDR3aa
TRBJ2-5 | few | TRBV24-1 | NA | TGTGCCACCAGTGATTTGTCTCCCTTGGGGGAGACCCAGTACTTC | CATSDLSPLGETQYF
TRBJ2-1 | few | TRBV5-4 | NA | TGTGCCAGCAGCTCCCTTCTCGCCCAAGGGGCCAACAATGAGCAGTTCTTC | CASSSLLAQGANNEQFF
TRBJ2-2 | few | TRBV3-1 | NA | TGTGCCAGCAGCCTCGGGGCCTTCACCGGGGAGCTGTTTTTT | CASSLGAFTGELFF
TRBJ1-2 | many | TRBV20-1 | NA | TGCAGTGCTAGTGTAGGGATTGTTAGGGACTATGGCTACACCTTC | CSASVGIVRDYGYTF
TRBJ2-7 | many | TRBV21-1 | NA | TGTGCCAGCAGCGCCAGGGACAGGGTGTCCTACGAGCAGTACTTC | CASSARDRVSYEQYF
TRBJ2-1 | NA | TRBV12-3/TRBV12-4 | NA | TGTGCCAGCAGCCCAACTGGGGCAGCCTCTAATGTTGAGCAGTTCTTC | CASSPTGAASNVEQFF
TRBJ2-2 | many | TRBV11-2 | NA | TGTGCCAGCAGCTTTATAGCGGAAACCGGGGAGCTGTTTTTT | CASSFIAETGELFF
TRBJ2-7 | NA | TRBV7-7 | NA | TGTGCTAGCAGCCTCGGGACGGACTCCTACGAGCAGTACTTC | CASSLGTDSYEQYF
TRBJ2-7 | few | TRBV9 | TRBD2 | TGTGCCAGCAGCGTAGATGGGACTACAGGCGAGCAGTACTTC | CASSVDGTTGEQYF
TRBJ2-3 | many | TRBV7-2 | NA | TGTGCCAGCAGCTTAGGTGGGACTGGCACAGATACGCAGTATTTT | CASSLGGTGTDTQYF
TRBJ2-1 | NA | TRBV7-6 | TRBD2 | TGTGCCAGCAGCTCCTCCCTAGCGGGAGCCTACAATGAGCAGTTCTTC | CASSSSLAGAYNEQFF
TRBJ1-5 | few | TRBV16 | TRBD1 | TGTGCCAGCAGCCTACATGACAGGGCTTATAGCAATCAGCCCCAGCATTTT | CASSLHDRAYSNQPQHF
TRBJ2-1 | NA | TRBV10-2 | NA | TGCGCCAGCAGCCTCCAACTAAATTACAATGAGCAGTTCTTC | CASSLQLNYNEQFF
TRBJ2-1 | NA | TRBV20-1 | NA | TGCAGTGTAAGGAAACTCTTCAATGAGCAGTTCTTC | CSVRKLFNEQFF
TRBJ2-2 | few | TRBV6-5 | NA | TGTGCCAGCAGTTACCGACTTGTCGGGGAGCTGTTTTTT | CASSYRLVGELFF
TRBJ2-2 | once | TRBV2 | NA | TGTGCCAGCAGTGAAGGACTACAGGCCCACACCGGGGAGCTGTTTTTT | CASSEGLQAHTGELFF
TRBJ1-6 | few | TRBV3-1 | NA | TGTGCCAGCAGCCAAGTCACTGCTGGTACACCCCTCCACTTT | CASSQVTAGTPLHF
TRBJ2-3 | NA | TRBV2 | NA | TGTGCCAGCAGTGACAGGGTGGGCGAGGAAGCGGAGGCCACAGATACGCAGTATTTT | CASSDRVGEEAEATDTQYF